One and the same sample provided the 2 T cell receptor beta chains below, sequenced in a study of long-term antiretroviral therapy in people with HIV (dated 2022 in TCRdb). Sequencing of the TRB variable region was done with the immunoSEQ hsTCRB v3.0 assay at survey level resolution. TCRdb carries this immuneACCESS record with in-frame sequences only. Its versions omit some clonotypes, under half of them owing to an unresolved V gene in the studies checked, with the rest unexplained. Across this sample there are around 30,000 clones, with about 94% seen only once. The ten largest make up roughly 2.5% of the sample. Source: unsorted PBMCs, taken approximately 7.4 years after starting antiretroviral therapy. The origin of the receptors is a man aged 50 to 60 with HIV.

The gene calls are TRBV5-3 and TRBJ1-5; tentatively, D is TRBD1 (5 bases). TRBV5-3 is an ORF; its function is uncertain. Trimming removed 3 bases at V and 0 bases at J, with 22 bases between. CDR3 length: 19 residues. DNA of the CDR3: TGTGCCAGAAGCTGGTCAGGGATCGGTAGGCCACGTAGCAATCAGCCCCAGCATTTT. Translation: CARSWSGIGRPRSNQPQHF.

The rearrangement joins TRBV4-1 to TRBJ1-6, with D possibly being TRBD1 (5 bases). Trimming shortened V by 0 bases and J by 8 bases, and 11 bases separated the two germline ends. Per the germline V gene, CDR1 is MGHRA and CDR2 is YSYEKL. The CDR3 sequence is 15 residues long. CDR3 sequence reads: CASSQEVGGYSPLHF. DNA for the CDR3: TGCGCCAGCAGCCAAGAGGTGGGGGGTTATTCACCCCTCCACTTT.